Presented here are 29 T cell receptor beta chains from one specimen sequenced in a study of blood T cell repertoires in COVID-19. Repertoires were generated with immunoSEQ multiplex PCR, while TCRdb's copy carries only in-frame clones and drops some. Altogether about 79,000 clones are present, about 89% being singletons, with the ten largest covering approximately 15%. The sample was peripheral blood. The receptors here all came from a man between 65 and 85 years old with active or convalescent COVID-19.

The sample holds one count of this clone. The chain recombines TRBV6-2 or TRBV6-3 with TRBJ2-1; 13 nucleotides match TRBD2. The CDR3 extends over 15 amino acids. In germline, CDR1 is MNHEY, CDR2 SVGEGT. V dropped 5 bases and J dropped 4; count of bases not matched to a gene: 2. The CDR3: CASSGTSGIYNEQFF. In DNA, the CDR3 is TGTGCCAGCAGTGGGACTAGCGGGATATACAATGAGCAGTTCTTC.

The chain is built from TRBV4-3 and TRBJ2-2; no definite D call. CDR3 size: 15 residues. CDR1 is LGHNA and CDR2 is YSLEER in the germline V gene. Trimming stripped 1 base from V and 2 bases from J, with 8 bases between. The CDR3, as DNA: TGCGCCAGCAGCCAAGGTAACAGCAACACCGGGGAGCTGTTTTTT. This codes for CASSQGNSNTGELFF.

V is TRBV30 and J is TRBJ1-1; D is uncertain. CDR3 length: 14 amino acids. Germline CDR1 and CDR2: GTSNPN and SVGIG (reference sequence). V shed 3 bases and J shed 0 bases, with 11 bases lying between them. The CDR3 protein is CAWRPFGMNTEAFF. The CDR3 coding sequence is TGTGCCTGGAGACCTTTCGGGATGAACACTGAAGCTTTCTTT. The entire variable domain, with the rest obtained from reference TRBV30 and TRBJ1-1, is as follows: SQTIHQWPATLVQPVGSPLSLECTVEGTSNPNLYWYRQAAGRGLQLLFYSVGIGQISSEVPQNLSASRPQDRQFILSSKKLLLSDSGFYLCAWRPFGMNTEAFFGQGTRLTVV.

The chain uses TRBV28 and TRBJ1-1, with D unclear. This CDR3 has 14 amino acids. V lost 6 bases and J lost 5, with 16 bases in between. CDR1 is MDHEN and CDR2 is SYDVKM in the germline V gene. The DNA for the CDR3 is TGTGCCAGCAGCACGGGCGCCGCGGGGACTGAAGCTTTCTTT. Its translation: CASSTGAAGTEAFF.

V and J are TRBV5-1 and TRBJ2-3, with 9 bases aligning to TRBD2. V shed 2 bases, J shed 9 bases, and the junction held 13 bases outside the gene matches. CDR3 size: 16 residues. The germline V gene encodes CDR1 SGHRS and CDR2 YFSETQ. CDR3 in DNA: TGCGCCAGCAGCTTAGAGACTAGCGGACGAATCGCCACGCAGTATTTT. It translates to CASSLETSGRIATQYF.

The chain recombines TRBV11-3 with TRBJ2-1, with 9 nucleotides matching TRBD2. V shed 5 bases, J shed 5 bases, and the junction held 4 bases outside the gene matches. This CDR3 comprises 14 residues. CDR1 SGHNT and CDR2 YENEEA come from the germline V gene. The DNA for the CDR3 is TGTGCCAGCAGCCCGACTAGCGGAAACAATGAGCAGTTCTTC. It encodes CASSPTSGNNEQFF. Supplemented by reference TRBV11-3 and TRBJ2-1, the full variable domain reads EAGVVQSPRYKIIEKKQPVAFWCNPISGHNTLYWYLQNLGQGPELLIRYENEEAVDDSQLPKDRFSAERLKGVDSTLKIQPAELGDSAVYLCASSPTSGNNEQFFGPGTRLTVL.

The chain recombines TRBV25-1 with TRBJ2-1; 8 bases line up with TRBD2. Germline lookup yields CDR1 MGHDK and CDR2 SYGVNS. The ends lost 3 bases at V and 2 bases at J; junction bases unmatched: 9. The CDR3 runs 17 residues. CDR3 sequence: CASSELAGIGTYNEQFF. Here the CDR3 DNA reads TGTGCCAGCAGTGAGTTAGCGGGAATAGGAACCTACAATGAGCAGTTCTTC.

The V gene is TRBV30, the J gene TRBJ2-5; tentative D call: TRBD2 (6 bases). There are 13 residues in the CDR3. Trimming shortened V by 5 bases and J by 5 bases, and 15 bases separated the two germline ends. Germline assignment: CDR1 GTSNPN and CDR2 SVGIG (reference sequence). CDR3 sequence: CAWAAGGEETQYF. CDR3 sequence (DNA): TGTGCCTGGGCCGCCGGAGGGGAGGAGACCCAGTACTTC. Complete variable domain (other parts from reference TRBV30 and TRBJ2-5): SQTIHQWPATLVQPVGSPLSLECTVEGTSNPNLYWYRQAAGRGLQLLFYSVGIGQISSEVPQNLSASRPQDRQFILSSKKLLLSDSGFYLCAWAAGGEETQYFGPGTRLLVL.

This chain joins TRBV12-3 or TRBV12-4 and TRBJ1-1; D is ambiguous. V shed 7 bases and J shed 2 bases, with 11 bases lying between them. This CDR3 has 13 residues. The DNA of the CDR3 is TGTGCCAGCAAAGCTCAGGTTAACACTGAAGCTTTCTTT. Its translation: CASKAQVNTEAFF.

The V gene is TRBV30, the J gene TRBJ1-6, with D tentatively TRBD1 (6 bases). CDR3 length equals 13 residues. Per the germline V gene, CDR1 is GTSNPN and CDR2 is SVGIG (reference sequence). Trimming cost V 5 bases and J 7 bases, with 12 bases left between them. CDR3 sequence (DNA): TGTGCCTGGCGGCCAGGGGACAATTCACCCCTCCACTTT. It translates to CAWRPGDNSPLHF.

The gene calls are TRBV7-3 and TRBJ2-7; the match to TRBD1 covers 8 bases. V gave up 5 bases and J gave up 1 base; unmatched junction bases: 4. Germline V CDR1 and CDR2: SGHTA, FQGTGA. The CDR3 runs 14 residues. CDR3 DNA sequence: TGTGCCAGCAGCCCAACAGGGGGGTCCTACGAGCAGTACTTC. It is translated as CASSPTGGSYEQYF.

The rearrangement links TRBV2 to TRBJ1-2; D not certain. Trimming stripped 4 bases from V and 7 bases from J, with 13 bases between. CDR3 size: 13 residues. Germline V CDR1 and CDR2: SNHLY, FYNNEI. Written as DNA, the CDR3 is TGTGCCAGCAGTGTCGGAGTCCCGGGTGGCTACACCTTC. Translation: CASSVGVPGGYTF.

This chain joins TRBV15 and TRBJ2-1, with 11 bases matching TRBD2. J was trimmed by 8 bases and V by 2 bases; bases with no gene match: 8. The CDR3 runs to 16 residues. Germline V gene lookup returns CDR1 LNHNV and CDR2 YYDKDF (reference sequence). The CDR3 bases are TGTGCCACCAGCAGAATAGCGGGAGGGGCTATTTATGAGCAGTTCTTC. This codes for CATSRIAGGAIYEQFF.

The V and J genes are TRBV7-3 and TRBJ2-1; 10 bases are shared with TRBD2. The V and J ends lost 4 bases and 7 bases, in that order; junction bases with no gene match: 10. The CDR3 runs 16 residues. Looked up from germline, CDR1 is SGHTA and CDR2 is FQGTGA. The CDR3, as DNA: TGTGCCAGCAGCTCGCTCTCGGGACTAGCGTTGAATGAGCAGTTCTTC. Encoded protein: CASSSLSGLALNEQFF. Supplemented by reference TRBV7-3 and TRBJ2-1, the full variable domain reads GAGVSQTPSNKVTEKGKYVELRCDPISGHTALYWYRQSLGQGPEFLIYFQGTGAADDSGLPNDRFFAVRPEGSVSTLKIQRTERGDSAVYLCASSSLSGLALNEQFFGPGTRLTVL.

The sample holds one count of this clone. The chain links TRBV18 to TRBJ2-1, with 9 bases fitting TRBD2. The CDR3 has 18 amino acids. Germline V gives CDR1 KGHSH, CDR2 LQKENI. V lost 2 bases and J lost 6; bases outside the gene matches: 14. CDR3: CASSPLLAGLAGSNEQFF. The CDR3 coding sequence is TGTGCCAGCTCACCATTATTAGCGGGACTAGCTGGAAGCAATGAGCAGTTCTTC.

The chain joins TRBV5-1 to TRBJ2-2; 13 bases line up with TRBD2. Germline CDR1 is SGHRS and CDR2 is YFSETQ. Losses at the gene ends were 4 bases for V and 5 bases for J; bases not matched to a gene: 5. This CDR3 is 16 amino acids long. The CDR3 DNA sequence: TGCGCCAGCAGCATTGGGACTAGCGGGACGACCGGGGAGCTGTTTTTT. As protein: CASSIGTSGTTGELFF.

The chain recombines TRBV5-1 with TRBJ2-5, with 13 bases lining up with TRBD2. Unmatched junction bases numbered 5, after V lost 4 bases and J lost 2 bases. Germline CDR1 and CDR2: SGHRS and YFSETQ. The CDR3 sequence is 16 residues long. In nucleotides, the CDR3 is TGCGCCAGCAGCGCTGGACTAGCGGGAGTGCAAGAGACCCAGTACTTC. Its translation is CASSAGLAGVQETQYF.

The chain combines TRBV4-2 with TRBJ2-1; D is possibly TRBD1 (5 bases). Per the germline V gene, CDR1 is LGHNA and CDR2 is YNFKEQ. CDR3 length equals 16 residues. Trimming cost V 1 base and J 7 bases, with 17 bases left between them. CDR3 bases: TGTGCCAGCAGCCAAGCATTCTCAGGGTTTGTAAATGAGCAGTTCTTC. It encodes CASSQAFSGFVNEQFF.

This chain links TRBV5-1 with TRBJ1-5, with 7 bases aligning to TRBD1. The CDR3 has 15 residues. CDR1 SGHRS and CDR2 YFSETQ come from the germline V gene. The junction had 10 bases not matched to a gene; V was cut back by 7 bases and J by 3 bases. The CDR3 region has the DNA TGCGCCAGCCGCGAGACGACAGGGACCAATCAGCCCCAGCATTTT. It encodes CASRETTGTNQPQHF.

This clone has only one observation. The DNA of the CDR3 is TGTGCCAGCAGTTCACCTACCAGGGGCCTCTCTGGAAACACCATATATTTT. This codes for CASSSPTRGLSGNTIYF. The V gene is TRBV28, the J gene TRBJ1-3; a weak D match, TRBD1 (6 bases). The germline V and J ends were trimmed by 4 bases and 0 bases, with 16 bases remaining between them. The CDR3 spans 17 residues. Germline assignment: CDR1 MDHEN and CDR2 SYDVKM.

V is TRBV7-8 and J is TRBJ2-1, with a possible D match to TRBD2 (6 bases). V dropped 3 bases and J dropped 4 bases, with 13 bases sitting between them. Germline loops: CDR1 SGHVS, CDR2 FQNEAQ. This CDR3 contains 15 residues. DNA of the CDR3: TGTGCCAGCAGCTTCGGCGGGACGGGTTACAATGAGCAGTTCTTC. Its protein product is CASSFGGTGYNEQFF. Based on the CDR3 plus reference TRBV7-8 and TRBJ2-1, the full variable domain is GAGVSQSPRYKVAKRGQDVALRCDPISGHVSLFWYQQALGQGPEFLTYFQNEAQLDKSGLPSDRFFAERPEGSVSTLKIQRTQQEDSAVYLCASSFGGTGYNEQFFGPGTRLTVL.

The chain joins TRBV5-1 to TRBJ2-7, with D possibly matching TRBD2 (5 bases). Deletions cut 0 bases from V and 1 base from J, with 14 bases between. Germline assignment: CDR1 SGHRS and CDR2 YFSETQ. The CDR3 has 16 residues. For the CDR3, the DNA is TGCGCCAGCAGCTTGGATGGCACCCCGGGGTCCTACGAGCAGTACTTC. Translated: CASSLDGTPGSYEQYF.

V is TRBV19 and J is TRBJ2-7; 9 bases align to TRBD1. Trimming cost V 10 bases and J 3 bases; bases outside gene matches: 10. The length of the CDR3 is 14 residues. CDR1 and CDR2 (germline): LNHDA, SQIVND (reference sequence). CDR3 loop: CAITGGAGIYEQYF. CDR3 in DNA: TGTGCCATTACAGGGGGCGCGGGTATCTACGAGCAGTACTTC.

The chain couples TRBV20-1 to TRBJ2-3, with a possible D match to TRBD2 (7 bases). Germline assignment: CDR1 DFQATT and CDR2 SNEGSKA (reference sequence). V was trimmed by 3 bases and J by 0 bases, leaving 22 bases between them. This CDR3 has 18 residues. CDR3 loop: CSASRGVGLRESTDTQYF. In DNA form, the CDR3 reads TGCAGTGCTAGTAGGGGGGTCGGGTTGCGGGAGAGCACAGATACGCAGTATTTT.

V gene TRBV7-6 combines with J gene TRBJ2-7; D ambiguous. Germline CDR1 is SGHVS and CDR2 is FNYEAQ. This CDR3 comprises 13 residues. Trimming left V 0 bases short and J 3 bases short, with 6 bases between. CDR3 DNA sequence: TGTGCCAGCAGCTTAGCGGCACGCTACGAGCAGTACTTC. Its protein product is CASSLAARYEQYF.

This sequence joins TRBV5-5 and TRBJ2-7; a possible D gene is TRBD2 (6 bases). Germline V gene lookup returns CDR1 SGHKS and CDR2 YYEKEE (reference sequence). CDR3 length equals 14 residues. Trimming pared 3 bases from V and 2 bases from J, leaving 12 bases between. The CDR3 loop is CASSSTSFTYEQYF. In DNA, the CDR3 is TGTGCCAGCAGCTCCACTAGCTTCACCTACGAGCAGTACTTC. The complete variable domain, with remaining parts taken from reference TRBV5-5 and TRBJ2-7, reads DAGVTQSPTHLIKTRGQQVTLRCSPISGHKSVSWYQQVLGQGPQFIFQYYEKEERGRGNFPDRFSARQFPNYSSELNVNALLLGDSALYLCASSSTSFTYEQYFGPGTRLTVT.

The V call is TRBV4-3, the J call TRBJ1-4, with D tentatively TRBD1 (6 bases). From germline, CDR1 is LGHNA and CDR2 YSLEER. The CDR3 runs to 16 residues. With 1 base removed from V and 0 bases from J, the gap between germline ends came to 9 bases. CDR3 protein: CASSQAGTTTNEKLFF. The CDR3 DNA is TGCGCCAGCAGCCAAGCCGGGACAACAACTAATGAAAAACTGTTTTTT.

V usage is TRBV10-3 and J usage is TRBJ2-1; 12 nucleotides match TRBD2. The CDR3 has 12 residues. V lost 6 bases, J lost 9 bases, and 0 bases stayed unmatched. CDR1 is ENHRY and CDR2 is SYGVKD in the germline V gene. CDR3: CAIRTSGSEQFF. The CDR3 DNA reads TGTGCCATCAGGACTAGCGGGAGTGAGCAGTTCTTC.

V is TRBV5-1 and J is TRBJ2-2, with a possible D match to TRBD2 (6 bases). This CDR3 has 17 residues. Trimming removed 0 bases from V and 1 base from J, with 13 bases in between. Germline CDR1 SGHRS, CDR2 YFSETQ. CDR3 sequence: CASSLDGGWLNTGELFF. The CDR3, as DNA: TGCGCCAGCAGCTTGGACGGGGGTTGGTTGAACACCGGGGAGCTGTTTTTT.